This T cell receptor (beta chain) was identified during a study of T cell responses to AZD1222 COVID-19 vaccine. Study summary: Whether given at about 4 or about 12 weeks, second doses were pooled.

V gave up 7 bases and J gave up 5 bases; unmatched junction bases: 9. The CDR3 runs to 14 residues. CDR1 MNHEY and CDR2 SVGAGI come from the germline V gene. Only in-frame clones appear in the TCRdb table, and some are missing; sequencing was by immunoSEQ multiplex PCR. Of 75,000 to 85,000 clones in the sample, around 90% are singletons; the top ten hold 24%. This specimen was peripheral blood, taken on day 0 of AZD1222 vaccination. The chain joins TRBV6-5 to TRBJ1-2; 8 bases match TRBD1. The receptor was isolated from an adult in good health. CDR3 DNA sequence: TGTGCCAGCACCGCACAGGGGGGAGGTTATGGCTACACCTTC. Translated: CASTAQGGGYGYTF.